One and the same sample provided the 24 T cell receptor beta chains below, sequenced in a study of shared clonotypes between healthy human individuals. TCRdb's copy holds only in-frame clones and misses some; the assay was immunoSEQ multiplex PCR. The table has over 850,000 clones, 70% to 80% seen once; the top ten hold around 0.61%. Sample: memory CD4+ T cells from PBMCs. Subset reported: CD45RA-negative fraction. These receptors were taken from a man between 18 and 35 years old in good health. Some clones in this sample may be carry-over from other donors' samples.

Turning to this clone: A read error may produce the germline difference seen at one junction end. The chain has TRBV6-1 and TRBJ1-2, with 9 bases matching TRBD1. The CDR3 length is 15 residues. CDR1 MNHNS and CDR2 SASEGT come from the germline V gene. CDR3 loop: CASSDPGQGNNGYTF. The DNA for the CDR3 is TGTGCCAGCAGTGATCCGGGACAGGGTAACAATGGCTACACCTTC.

The CDR3 here is CASSLLVPSDTQYF. For the CDR3, the DNA is TGTGCCAGCAGCTTGCTAGTTCCATCGGATACGCAGTATTTT. This chain links TRBV6-6 with TRBJ2-3; D gene uncertain. Trimming removed 6 bases at V and 6 bases at J, with 16 bases between. Germline V CDR1 and CDR2: MNHNY, SVGAGI (reference sequence). The CDR3 contains 14 residues.

The V gene is TRBV14, the J gene TRBJ2-5; 9 nucleotides match TRBD2. The J segment lost 7 bases and the V segment lost 0 bases, leaving 12 bases of the junction unmatched. This CDR3 has 17 amino acids. Germline-derived CDR1 and CDR2 are SGHDN and FVKESK. The CDR3, as DNA: TGTGCCAGCAGCCAAGAGGCGGCCAGCGGGAGGACCGGGACCCAGTACTTC. Its protein product is CASSQEAASGRTGTQYF.

The J gene is TRBJ1-2, the V gene TRBV25-1, with 9 positions matching TRBD1. After removal of 5 bases from V and 7 bases from J, the junction contained 5 bases not matched to a gene. CDR3 length: 13 residues. Germline V gene data show CDR1 as MGHDK and CDR2 as SYGVNS. In nucleotides, the CDR3 is TGTGCCAGCAGTAGACAGGGGGTGGGTGGCTACACCTTC. Translation: CASSRQGVGGYTF.

This clone was detected a few times. V usage is TRBV28 and J usage is TRBJ2-7, with 14 nucleotides matching TRBD2. Germline-derived CDR1 and CDR2 are MDHEN and SYDVKM. The CDR3 loop spans 15 amino acids. V lost 6 bases and J lost 6; bases outside the gene matches: 7. The CDR3 region is CASRSGTSGRIEQYF. In DNA form, the CDR3 reads TGTGCCAGCAGGTCCGGGACTAGCGGGAGAATCGAGCAGTACTTC.

The rearrangement uses TRBV9 and TRBJ2-7; TRBD1 is a possible D gene (6 bases). Germline V gene data show CDR1 as SGDLS and CDR2 as YYNGEE. Deletions cut 4 bases from V and 7 bases from J, with 18 bases between. This CDR3 has 14 amino acids. The CDR3 DNA is TGTGCCAGCAGCCCCACACAGGGAACGAGGGAGCAGTACTTC. Translation: CASSPTQGTREQYF.

The chain has TRBV6-6 and TRBJ1-5; D is possibly TRBD1 (6 bases). The V end was cut by 5 bases, the J end by 1 base, with 12 bases between. Germline V CDR1 and CDR2: MNHNY, SVGAGI (reference sequence). CDR3 size: 15 residues. For the CDR3, the DNA is TGTGCCAGCAGTATGGGGGGCTGGAGCAATCAGCCCCAGCATTTT. Protein: CASSMGGWSNQPQHF.

The sample holds many counts of this clone. This sequence joins TRBV5-1 and TRBJ1-1; no reliable D call. The germline V and J ends were trimmed by 0 bases and 8 bases, with 14 bases remaining between them. This CDR3 spans 14 amino acids. Germline-derived CDR1 and CDR2 are SGHRS and YFSETQ. The CDR3 reads CASSLAEGRREAFF. The CDR3 coding sequence is TGCGCCAGCAGCTTGGCCGAAGGACGGCGGGAAGCTTTCTTT.

The chain couples TRBV27 to TRBJ1-1; D is perhaps TRBD1 (5 bases). Germline-derived CDR1 and CDR2 are MNHEY and SMNVEV (reference sequence). The CDR3 loop spans 16 amino acids. The ends were cut back, 8 bases at V and 1 base at J, with 20 bases in the middle. The CDR3 reads CASSRAGHPRNTEAFF. DNA for the CDR3: TGTGCCAGCTCCCGGGCAGGGCACCCGAGGAACACTGAAGCTTTCTTT.

The chain employs TRBV6-1 and TRBJ2-3; D unclear. The ends were cut back, 4 bases at V and 2 bases at J, with 10 bases in the middle. The CDR3 loop spans 14 amino acids. Germline CDR1 MNHNS, CDR2 SASEGT. CDR3 amino acids: CASSAKGHTDTQYF. The CDR3 DNA reads as TGTGCCAGCAGTGCCAAAGGGCACACAGATACGCAGTATTTT.

This chain links TRBV15 with TRBJ1-1; 9 bases match TRBD1. This CDR3 spans 14 amino acids. V shed 1 base and J 5 bases; nucleotides not matched to a gene: 2. CDR1 and CDR2 from the germline V gene are LNHNV and YYDKDF (reference sequence). CDR3 in amino acids: CATSRAGQGTEAFF. Written as DNA, the CDR3 is TGTGCCACCAGCAGAGCGGGACAGGGAACTGAAGCTTTCTTT.

This rearrangement joins TRBV9 to TRBJ2-7; 8 bases align to TRBD1. V lost 0 bases and J lost 3; bases outside the gene matches: 2. The CDR3 has 14 residues. Germline V gene lookup returns CDR1 SGDLS and CDR2 YYNGEE. The CDR3 DNA is TGTGCCAGCAGCGTAGCTACAGGGGGCTACGAGCAGTACTTC. This encodes CASSVATGGYEQYF.

The rearrangement uses TRBV2 and TRBJ2-1, with 12 bases aligning to TRBD2. The germline V gene encodes CDR1 SNHLY and CDR2 FYNNEI. V was clipped by 8 bases and J by 6 bases; unmatched bases: 8. CDR3 length equals 15 residues. CDR3 bases: TGTGCCAGCTACCCTAGCGGGAGGGTCCCCAATGAGCAGTTCTTC. Translating it yields CASYPSGRVPNEQFF.

The V gene is TRBV28, the J gene TRBJ1-1; 10 bases line up with TRBD1. The germline CDR1 and CDR2 sequences are MDHEN and SYDVKM. J lost 6 bases, V lost 5 bases, and 9 bases had no gene match. The CDR3 is 15 amino acids. This CDR3 reads CASSAGTGVIPEAFF. As DNA, the CDR3 is TGTGCCAGCAGTGCCGGGACAGGGGTTATCCCTGAAGCTTTCTTT. Drawing the rest from reference TRBV28 and TRBJ1-1, the complete variable domain is DVKVTQSSRYLVKRTGEKVFLECVQDMDHENMFWYRQDPGLGLRLIYFSYDVKMKEKGDIPEGYSVSREKKERFSLILESASTNQTSMYLCASSAGTGVIPEAFFGQGTRLTVV.

The chain joins TRBV29-1 to TRBJ1-1; the D is unclear. The V gene lost 1 base and the J gene lost 10 bases, with 22 bases spanning the gap. The CDR3 covers 15 residues. Germline CDR1 and CDR2: SQVTM and ANQGSEA. This chain's CDR3 is CSVEGEESRPFGAFF. CDR3 in DNA: TGCAGCGTTGAAGGAGAGGAGTCCAGGCCTTTTGGAGCTTTCTTT. The whole variable domain, filled in from reference TRBV29-1 and TRBJ1-1, reads SAVISQKPSRDICQRGTSLTIQCQVDSQVTMMFWYRQQPGQSLTLIATANQGSEATYESGFVIDKFPISRPNLTFSTLTVSNMSPEDSSIYLCSVEGEESRPFGAFFGQGTRLTVV.

V usage is TRBV5-1 and J usage is TRBJ1-1, with D possibly being TRBD1 (6 bases). Trimming took off 4 bases at V and 3 bases at J, with 22 bases between the two ends. CDR3 length equals 17 residues. Germline-derived CDR1 and CDR2 are SGHRS and YFSETQ. The CDR3 nucleotides are TGCGCCAGCAGCGCCCATCCGGGGGCTGGGGGCGACACTGAAGCTTTCTTT. It translates to CASSAHPGAGGDTEAFF.

The rearrangement links TRBV27 to TRBJ1-2, with TRBD1 identical over 7 bases. The CDR3 runs 16 residues. The germline V gene has CDR1 MNHEY and CDR2 SMNVEV (reference sequence). J gave up 4 bases and V 3 bases, and 11 bases lay outside the gene matches. CDR3 in DNA: TGTGCCAGCAGTTTTTACGGAGGGGGCTCCGGCTATGGCTACACCTTC. Translating it yields CASSFYGGGSGYGYTF.

J is TRBJ1-2 and V is TRBV5-4; D gene unclear. The V and J ends lost 0 bases and 6 bases respectively, with 9 bases between them. CDR3 size: 13 residues. In germline, CDR1 is SGHNT, CDR2 YYREEE (reference sequence). CDR3 coding DNA: TGTGCCAGCAGCTTGGGAGGGCGGGATGGCTACACCTTC. Its protein product is CASSLGGRDGYTF. Full variable domain (missing parts from reference TRBV5-4 and TRBJ1-2): ETGVTQSPTHLIKTRGQQVTLRCSSQSGHNTVSWYQQALGQGPQFIFQYYREEENGRGNFPPRFSGLQFPNYSSELNVNALELDDSALYLCASSLGGRDGYTFGSGTRLTVV.

The chain joins TRBV6-5 to TRBJ1-1; D call uncertain. Germline V gene data show CDR1 as MNHEY and CDR2 as SVGAGI. CDR3 size: 13 residues. Trimming took 8 bases from V and 0 from J, leaving 10 bases between them. The DNA for the CDR3 is TGTGCCAGCTCACCGAGAGTGAACACTGAAGCTTTCTTT. Translation gives CASSPRVNTEAFF.

The rearrangement uses TRBV6-1 and TRBJ2-5, with 7 bases fitting TRBD2. CDR1 is MNHNS and CDR2 is SASEGT in the germline V gene. The CDR3 runs to 11 residues. Trimming at V came to 5 bases and at J to 11 bases, leaving 5 bases not matched to a gene. CDR3 sequence (DNA): TGTGCCAGCAGTCTGGCGGGGGAGCAGTACTTC. Translation: CASSLAGEQYF.

Comments on this clone: Other DNA sequences in this specimen translate into the identical CDR3. CDR3 coding DNA: TGTGCCAGTAGGGGACAGGGGAACACTGAAGCTTTCTTT. Protein product: CASRGQGNTEAFF. V and J are TRBV28 and TRBJ1-1; the match to TRBD1 covers 9 bases. V shed 9 bases, J shed 1 base, and the junction held 3 bases outside the gene matches. The CDR3 covers 13 residues. From germline, CDR1 is MDHEN and CDR2 SYDVKM.

V gene TRBV9 combines with J gene TRBJ2-7; 10 nucleotides align to TRBD1. J was trimmed by 3 bases and V by 4 bases; bases with no gene match: 10. This CDR3 contains 16 residues. The V gene's germline CDR1 is SGDLS and CDR2 YYNGEE. The CDR3 nucleotides read TGTGCCAGCAGCCCTTTTGGGGACAGGGGCGACTACGAGCAGTACTTC. This sequence encodes CASSPFGDRGDYEQYF.

V is TRBV7-8 and J is TRBJ1-5; D possibly corresponds to TRBD1 (5 bases). The CDR3 is 16 amino acids. Germline V gene lookup returns CDR1 SGHVS and CDR2 FQNEAQ. Trimming cost V 4 bases and J 2 bases, with 15 bases left between them. Written as DNA, the CDR3 is TGTGCCAGCAGCTCGACGGTCAGGGTGGGCAATCAGCCCCAGCATTTT. Protein product: CASSSTVRVGNQPQHF. Together with reference TRBV7-8 and TRBJ1-5, the CDR3 gives the full variable domain: GAGVSQSPRYKVAKRGQDVALRCDPISGHVSLFWYQQALGQGPEFLTYFQNEAQLDKSGLPSDRFFAERPEGSVSTLKIQRTQQEDSAVYLCASSSTVRVGNQPQHFGDGTRLSIL.

This clone occurred many times. This same CDR3 is encoded by further DNA sequences in the sample. The chain combines TRBV6-5 with TRBJ1-3; D gene uncertain. The CDR3 runs to 12 residues. Per germline, CDR1 MNHEY and CDR2 SVGAGI. Trimming took off 5 bases at V and 4 bases at J, with 6 bases between the two ends. The CDR3 reads CASSPSGNTIYF. The CDR3 DNA sequence: TGTGCCAGCAGTCCGTCAGGAAACACCATATATTTT.